This TCR beta chain was retrieved from a study of human T cells and chemical hapten exposure (dated by TCRdb to the early 2020s). Context from the whole study: For sensitization, 2% DPC in acetone was applied to an approximately 2 cm by approximately 2 cm area of upper inner arm skin. Under 30 alopecia patients gave blood for TCR sequencing at one to four time points (pre-sensitization, 2, 6 and 24 weeks). Most of the patients in the cohort were female, and the cohort covered alopecia areata with under or over 50% scalp involvement, alopecia totalis and alopecia universalis. Blood samples were taken from patients before sensitization (week 0) and at 2, 6 and about 24 weeks after DPC sensitization. In alopecia patients, the study followed how the peripheral blood TCR repertoire changed in vivo over primary and secondary sensitization to diphenylcyclopropenone (DPC), a hapten. The libraries were sequenced as a pool, and the TCR yield per sample differed mostly because of small variations in library volumes within the pool. Throughout the roughly 24-week study period, patients were also given weekly therapeutic DPC doses on the scalp. Patch testing was done on the upper back using Finn chambers containing 0.01% DPC, and results were scored after 6 days according to International Contact Dermatitis Research Group standards.

The time point tag for this specimen amounts to: pre-sensitization, week 0. In light of the paper, this sample's treatment or condition label describes: therapeutic diphenylcyclopropenone sensitization with weekly scalp DPC. At every patch-test visit, the blood draw took place before the patch test was put on. Patients were eligible if aged 18 to 70, diagnosed with alopecia and judged suitable for DPC therapy, and pregnant patients were excluded. Unfractionated whole blood was collected in Tempus Blood RNA tubes, and total RNA was extracted from that blood. The paper as a whole reports these results and caveats: After repeated subsampling, the strength of the expansion versus patch-test correlation and the threshold at which it became significant changed. Because every patient had alopecia, a presumed autoimmune disease, the patients' immune response might differ from that of healthy individuals. No change with DPC sensitization was found in the number of TCRs above 1 in 1000 frequency, and no evidence of global repertoire structure alterations was found. Expanded TCRs formed significantly more large CDR3 similarity clusters than pre-sensitization or healthy control sets, consistent with antigen-driven responses. A positive correlation was found between the number of PT1 expanded TCRs and patch test score, with significance reached at thresholds 8, 16 and 32 but not 4.

The library relied on RACE. The sequencing machine was a NextSeq 500. During library preparation, unique molecular identifiers were attached to individual cDNA molecules so that TCRs could be counted in a quantitative, reproducible way. For every blood RNA sample, sequencing covered both the TCR alpha and TCR beta chains. The authors' pipeline ran thus. Samples had a median of 95,638 TCRs, with a range from roughly 23,224 to 750,000. The Decombinator software suite was used to annotate V, J and CDR3 in the TCR reads. For PS versus PT1 abundance plots, all samples were subsampled to the same number of TCRs (28,000). TCRs were defined as expanded if absent before sensitization and observed at least eight times at the 2-week time point. TCRdb handled the public reads itself, with Q25 trimming in fastp and clone calling in MiXCR, and kept productive beta chains. Records with the same CDR3 protein are collapsed into one entry carrying the most frequent genes and DNA. None of the V and J calls come from the authors' own analysis; TCRdb made them. This sample has some 400,000 distinct CDR3 sequences in its table, and approximately 5.1% of those were observed once. In total, the top ten clones hold 2.5% to 3% of the sample.

V was cut back by 0 bases and J by 0 bases, leaving a gap of 8 bases between them. Via the germline V gene, CDR1 is LGHNA and CDR2 YNFKEQ. The CDR3 runs 15 amino acids, cysteine and phenylalanine included. Only the CDR3 DNA is retained, 45 bases long and in frame from the first base. About this clonotype itself: Its antigen has not been determined. One base away lies a much larger clone, so this may be a sequencing read error.

This TCR derives from a woman in her 50s with alopecia areata. Some clones in this sample may be carry-over from other donors' samples. The source material was whole blood, sampled in connection with sensitization to the hapten diphenylcyclopropenone (DPC). Recombination joined TRBV4-2 with TRBJ1-1; the D gene cannot be named for sure. This receptor has the CDR3 CASSQDSTVNTEAFF. The nucleotide sequence is TGTGCCAGCAGCCAAGATTCTACAGTGAACACTGAAGCTTTCTTT.